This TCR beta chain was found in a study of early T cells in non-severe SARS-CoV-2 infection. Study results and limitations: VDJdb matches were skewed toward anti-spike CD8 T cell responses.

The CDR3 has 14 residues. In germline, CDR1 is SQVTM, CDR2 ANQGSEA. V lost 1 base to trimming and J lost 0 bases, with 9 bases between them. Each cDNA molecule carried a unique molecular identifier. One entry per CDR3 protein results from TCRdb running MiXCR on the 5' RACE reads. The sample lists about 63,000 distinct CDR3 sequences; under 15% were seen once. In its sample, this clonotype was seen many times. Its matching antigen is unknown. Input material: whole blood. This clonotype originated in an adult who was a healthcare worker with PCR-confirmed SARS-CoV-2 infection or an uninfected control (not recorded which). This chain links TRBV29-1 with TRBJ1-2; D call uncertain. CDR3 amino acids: CSVEVRGANYGYTF. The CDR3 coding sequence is TGCAGCGTTGAAGTACGGGGTGCTAACTATGGCTACACCTTC. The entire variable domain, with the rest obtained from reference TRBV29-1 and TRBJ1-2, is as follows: SAVISQKPSRDICQRGTSLTIQCQVDSQVTMMFWYRQQPGQSLTLIATANQGSEATYESGFVIDKFPISRPNLTFSTLTVSNMSPEDSSIYLCSVEVRGANYGYTFGSGTRLTVV.